The 21 T cell receptor beta chains given below trace back to one sample, sequenced in a study of CD8+CD57+ T cells in acquired aplastic anemia. TCR beta VDJ combinations and CDR3 sequences were profiled from genomic DNA. TCRdb reprocessed the reads via MiXCR and lists one record per CDR3 protein. The sample yields hundreds of thousands of distinct CDR3 sequences, 55% to 75% seen once. The sequenced sample was sorted CD4+, CD8+, or CD8+CD57+ T cells (not recorded which) from PBMCs. The receptors here all came from a human donor in good health, serving as a control.

This clonotype was found a few times. A much larger clonotype is one base distant, so this may be a read error. The V gene is TRBV12-3 or TRBV12-4, the J gene TRBJ1-3; TRBD1 agrees at 7 bases. This CDR3 region has 15 residues. The CDR3 is CASRRLTGSGNTICF. CDR3 DNA sequence: TGTGCCAGCAGGAGGTTGACAGGGAGCGGAAACACCATATGTTTT.

V and J are TRBV5-1 and TRBJ1-1; D remains ambiguous. CDR3 length: 13 residues. Deletions cut 0 bases from V and 11 bases from J, with 14 bases between. CDR1 is SGHRS and CDR2 is YFSETQ in the germline V gene. CDR3 region: CASSLEAIREAFF. In DNA form, the CDR3 reads TGCGCCAGCAGCTTGGAGGCTATCCGGGAGGCTTTCTTT.

This clonotype came up many times. The chain combines TRBV7-2 with TRBJ2-7, with D possibly matching TRBD1 (5 bases). From germline, CDR1 is SGHTA and CDR2 FQGNSA. The CDR3 is 14 residues long. Trimming left V 5 bases short and J 5 bases short, with 16 bases between. CDR3 DNA: TGTGCCAGCAGCCAGCAGGGAAGACTTCACGAGCAGTACTTC. Translation gives CASSQQGRLHEQYF.

The chain carries TRBV4-3 and TRBJ2-1, with TRBD2 matching 14 bases. Unmatched junction bases numbered 8, after V lost 6 bases and J lost 7 bases. This CDR3 spans 16 amino acids. The V gene's germline CDR1 is LGHNA and CDR2 YSLEER. CDR3 in amino acids: CASSEGLAGEGNEQFF. CDR3 nucleotide sequence: TGCGCCAGCAGTGAGGGACTAGCGGGGGAAGGGAATGAGCAGTTCTTC.

CDR3 nucleotide sequence: TGTGCCAGCAGCCCCTTCGGACAGGGTGAAACTGAAGCTTTCTTT. Its protein is CASSPFGQGETEAFF. The chain joins TRBV5-6 to TRBJ1-1; 8 nucleotides line up with TRBD1. This CDR3 has 15 amino acids. The junction had 10 bases not matched to a gene; V was cut back by 4 bases and J by 5 bases. From germline, CDR1 is SGHDT and CDR2 YYEEEE.

The V and J genes are TRBV19 and TRBJ2-7, with no clear D. The V end lost 5 bases, the J end lost 4 bases, and 18 bases lay between the germline ends. The CDR3 has 15 residues. The V gene's germline CDR1 is LNHDA and CDR2 SQIVND (reference sequence). In DNA, the CDR3 is TGTGCCAGTAGTTTTAGTCCACAGCGCCCATACGAGCAGTACTTC. Protein sequence: CASSFSPQRPYEQYF.

This clonotype was observed at least ten times. This could be a read error, since a much larger clone is one nucleotide away. V is TRBV10-3 and J is TRBJ1-1, with D possibly matching TRBD1 (6 bases). The CDR3 consists of 15 residues. The germline gives CDR1 ENHRY, CDR2 SYGVKD. The CDR3 nucleotides are TGTGCCATCAGCTTCGACGGGGGGCAAAGCACTGAAGCTTCCTTT. Residues: CAISFDGGQSTEASF.

The rearrangement links TRBV5-1 to TRBJ2-7; 7 bases are a match to TRBD2. J lost 4 bases, V lost 4 bases, and 8 bases had no gene match. The V gene's germline CDR1 is SGHRS and CDR2 YFSETQ. The CDR3 length is 14 residues. CDR3 nucleotides: TGCGCCAGCAGCGTGCCCGGGGGAGGGTACGAGCAGTACTTC. Translation gives CASSVPGGGYEQYF.

This clonotype was observed at least ten times. The CDR3 here is CSVVPAPYGYTF. As DNA, the CDR3 is TGCAGCGTCGTCCCAGCCCCATATGGCTACACCTTC. This sequence joins TRBV29-1 and TRBJ1-2, with D hard to call. This CDR3 has 12 residues. V lost 6 bases and J lost 5, with 13 bases in between. Germline V gene data show CDR1 as SQVTM and CDR2 as ANQGSEA.

Ten or more counts support this clonotype. The rearrangement links TRBV12-3 or TRBV12-4 to TRBJ1-5, with unresolved D. CDR3 length: 15 amino acids. V was shortened by 2 bases and J by 0 bases, with 8 bases between the two germline ends. The CDR3 sequence: CASSLLGNSNQPQHF. The CDR3 DNA is TGTGCCAGCAGTTTATTGGGGAATAGCAATCAGCCCCAGCATTTT.

In its sample, this clonotype was seen a few times. The rearrangement uses TRBV19 and TRBJ2-7, with D perhaps matching TRBD1 (6 bases). Trimming removed 4 bases at V and 3 bases at J, with 13 bases between. Germline CDR1 and CDR2: LNHDA and SQIVND (reference sequence). The CDR3 totals 14 residues. The CDR3 DNA is TGTGCCAGTAGTACACAGGGTCTCGACTACGAGCAGTACTTC. This gives the protein CASSTQGLDYEQYF.

This clonotype was detected ten times or more. Here the CDR3 DNA reads TGTGCCAGCAGAGCCGGACTGCAAATCACAGATACGCAGTATTTT. It encodes CASRAGLQITDTQYF. V usage is TRBV9 and J usage is TRBJ2-3; D is perhaps TRBD2 (5 bases). This CDR3 contains 15 residues. V was cut by 5 bases and J by 2 bases, with 15 bases left in between. Germline V gene data show CDR1 as SGDLS and CDR2 as YYNGEE.

Concerning this clonotype itself: At one end, the junction sequence differs from germline, possibly due to a read error. The chain has TRBV20-1 and TRBJ2-4, with a possible D match to TRBD1 (5 bases). This CDR3 region has 15 residues. In germline, CDR1 is DFQATT, CDR2 SNEGSKA (reference sequence). The CDR3, as DNA: TGCAGTGCTAGAGACCCAGGCAGGGCCAAAAACGTTCAGTACTTC. Translated, it gives CSARDPGRAKNVQYF.

This clonotype was detected a few times. This chain uses TRBV29-1 with TRBJ1-3; D gene ambiguous. CDR1 and CDR2 (germline): SQVTM, ANQGSEA. Trimming left V 6 bases short and J 4 bases short, with 16 bases between. The CDR3 totals 14 residues. The CDR3 DNA follows: TGCAGCGTAGAAACCGAGCCCAGGGGAAACACCATATATTTT. Its translation: CSVETEPRGNTIYF.

This clonotype was recorded many times. This chain uses TRBV29-1 with TRBJ2-3; perhaps D is TRBD1 or TRBD2 (7 bases each). This CDR3 has 15 residues. Trimming shortened V by 2 bases and J by 5 bases, and 17 bases separated the two germline ends. CDR1 SQVTM and CDR2 ANQGSEA come from the germline V gene. CDR3 in DNA: TGCAGCGTTGAATCGGTTCCAGGGGGGGTAGATACGCAGTATTTT. Encoded protein: CSVESVPGGVDTQYF.

V usage is TRBV12-3 or TRBV12-4 and J usage is TRBJ2-5; 7 nucleotides match TRBD2. The junction had 12 bases not matched to a gene; V was cut back by 6 bases and J by 5 bases. The CDR3 length is 15 residues. The DNA of the CDR3 is TGTGCCAGCAGATCCGTCCGGGGGGATATGGAGACCCAGTACTTC. Translation gives CASRSVRGDMETQYF.

This clonotype was seen more than once but under ten times. V and J are TRBV7-9 and TRBJ1-2; maybe TRBD1 (5 bases). The V gene lost 2 bases and the J gene lost 4 bases, with 14 bases spanning the gap. The CDR3 has 15 amino acids. Germline CDR1 SEHNR, CDR2 FQNEAQ (reference sequence). The CDR3, as DNA: TGTGCCAGCAGCTTACCCCGGGGGAGCTCCTATGGCTACACCTTC. Protein: CASSLPRGSSYGYTF.

A note on this clonotype: The junction departs from the called germline gene at one end, perhaps through a read error. The J gene is TRBJ1-3, the V gene TRBV7-2; TRBD1 matches 8 bases. The CDR3 contains 15 residues. Germline CDR1 is SGHTA and CDR2 is FQGNSA. CDR3 residues: CATSIDPRGQATIYF. In DNA, the CDR3 is TGTGCCACCAGCATAGACCCCAGGGGGCAGGCCACCATATATTTT.

This clonotype came up many times. The rearrangement joins TRBV10-3 to TRBJ2-7; 9 nucleotides line up with TRBD2. V shed 5 bases, J shed 2 bases, and the junction held 10 bases outside the gene matches. The germline CDR1 and CDR2 sequences are ENHRY and SYGVKD. CDR3 length: 16 residues. The CDR3 nucleotides are TGTGCCATCAGTCCTGGAGCGGGGGGCACCACCTACGAGCAGTACTTC. Its translation: CAISPGAGGTTYEQYF.

This clonotype was found once. No DNA is shown, since the ends of the CDR3 on it are uncertain; the CDR3 is the one TCRdb lists. The V and J genes are TRBV7-2 and TRBJ1-6. The CDR3 totals 14 residues, both ends included. CDR1 and CDR2 from the germline V gene are SGHTA and FQGNSA. The CDR3 sequence: CASSRGSPLHFGNF.

Ten or more counts support this clonotype. The V gene is TRBV7-9, the J gene TRBJ2-5; weak D call: TRBD2 (5 bases). V dropped 1 base and J dropped 4 bases, with 16 bases sitting between them. The germline V gene has CDR1 SEHNR and CDR2 FQNEAQ (reference sequence). CDR3 length: 16 residues. The CDR3 DNA sequence: TGTGCCAGCAGCTTAGAAGCTGGGCTAGCTGGAGAGACCCAGTACTTC. It translates to CASSLEAGLAGETQYF.